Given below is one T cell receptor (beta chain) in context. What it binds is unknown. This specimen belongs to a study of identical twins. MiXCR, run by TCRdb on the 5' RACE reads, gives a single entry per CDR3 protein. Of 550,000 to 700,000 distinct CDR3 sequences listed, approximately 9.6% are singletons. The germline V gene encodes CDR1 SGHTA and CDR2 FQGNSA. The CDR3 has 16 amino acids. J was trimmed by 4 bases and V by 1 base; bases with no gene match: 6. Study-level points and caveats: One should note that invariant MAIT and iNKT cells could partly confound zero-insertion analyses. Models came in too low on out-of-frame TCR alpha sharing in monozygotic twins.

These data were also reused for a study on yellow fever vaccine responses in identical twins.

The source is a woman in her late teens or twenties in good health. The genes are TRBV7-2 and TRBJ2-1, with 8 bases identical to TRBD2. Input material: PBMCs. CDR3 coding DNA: TGTGCCAGCAGCTTAGAAAGCGGGAGAGGGTACAATGAGCAGTTCTTC. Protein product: CASSLESGRGYNEQFF.